This passage covers 14 T cell receptor beta chains from one sample sequenced in a study of blood T cell repertoires in COVID-19. Only in-frame clones appear in the TCRdb table, and some are missing; sequencing was by immunoSEQ multiplex PCR. The data hold 250,000 to 300,000 clones, with roughly 79% observed a single time. The sample consisted of peripheral blood. These receptor sequences come from a woman aged 60-70 years with active or convalescent COVID-19.

The V gene is TRBV6-2 or TRBV6-3, the J gene TRBJ1-5, with no clear D. The V gene lost 0 bases and the J gene lost 7 bases, with 13 bases spanning the gap. CDR1 and CDR2 (germline): MNHEY, SVGEGT. This CDR3 contains 15 residues. Here the CDR3 DNA reads TGTGCCAGCAGTTACTCTAAGTTAGGCGGGCAGCCCCAGCATTTT. Amino acids: CASSYSKLGGQPQHF.

The chain's CDR3 is CASSLGDRYGYTF. The CDR3 coding sequence is TGTGCCAGCAGCCTGGGCGACCGCTATGGCTACACCTTC. The chain is built from TRBV3-1 (or the pseudogene TRBV3-2) and TRBJ1-2; D remains ambiguous. This CDR3 region has 13 residues. CDR1 and CDR2 from the germline V gene are LGHDT and YNNKEL (reference sequence). The germline V and J ends were trimmed by 4 bases and 4 bases, with 10 bases remaining between them.

This clone was counted only a few times. The chain couples TRBV13 to TRBJ2-2; possible D gene TRBD2, 5 bases. The CDR3 runs to 13 residues. V lost 4 bases and J lost 6, with 9 bases in between. Per the germline V gene, CDR1 is PRHDT and CDR2 is FYEKMQ (reference sequence). The CDR3 nucleotides read TGTGCCAGCAGCTCCGGGATGGCCGGGGAGCTGTTTTTT. Its protein is CASSSGMAGELFF.

The V call is TRBV3-1 (or the pseudogene TRBV3-2), the J call TRBJ2-5; TRBD2 matches at 9 bases. The CDR3 has 17 residues. Germline V gene lookup returns CDR1 LGHDT and CDR2 YNNKEL (reference sequence). The trim removed 7 bases at V and 5 bases at J, leaving 17 bases unmatched. The CDR3 spells CASKSGSGGPGGETQYF. The CDR3 nucleotides read TGTGCCAGCAAATCGGGTAGCGGGGGCCCGGGGGGGGAGACCCAGTACTTC.

V usage is TRBV11-2 and J usage is TRBJ1-4; maybe TRBD1 (5 bases). CDR3 length: 15 residues. Germline V gene data show CDR1 as SGHAT and CDR2 as FQNNGV. Trimming took 0 bases from V and 6 from J, leaving 11 bases between them. CDR3 residues: CASSLEMGPDEKLFF. As DNA, the CDR3 is TGTGCCAGCAGCTTAGAAATGGGGCCGGATGAAAAACTGTTTTTT.

This clone appeared a few times. This chain uses TRBV4-2 with TRBJ2-7; D is undetermined. CDR1 is LGHNA and CDR2 is YNFKEQ in the germline V gene. The CDR3 is 14 amino acids. V lost 5 bases and J lost 0, with 11 bases in between. CDR3 sequence: CASSLRAHSYEQYF. Written as DNA, the CDR3 is TGTGCCAGCAGCTTGCGAGCCCACTCCTACGAGCAGTACTTC.

The chain has TRBV25-1 and TRBJ1-4, with D possibly being TRBD1 (6 bases). The V gene lost 3 bases and the J gene lost 1 base, with 12 bases spanning the gap. The CDR3 loop spans 16 amino acids. Germline-derived CDR1 and CDR2 are MGHDK and SYGVNS. The CDR3 DNA reads TGTGCCAGCAGTGAGCTAATACAGGGAACTAATGAAAAACTGTTTTTT. Its translation is CASSELIQGTNEKLFF.

The rearrangement uses TRBV28 and TRBJ2-7; 9 bases map to TRBD1. Losses at the gene ends were 5 bases for V and 5 bases for J; bases not matched to a gene: 7. The CDR3 totals 14 residues. Germline CDR1 reads MDHEN; CDR2 reads SYDVKM. CDR3 region: CASSPQGQGDEQYF. The CDR3 nucleotides are TGTGCCAGCAGTCCCCAGGGACAGGGTGACGAGCAGTACTTC.

This clone was found many times. The chain couples TRBV12-5 to TRBJ2-7, with TRBD2 as a possible D gene (5 bases). CDR3 length: 15 amino acids. CDR1 is LGHNT and CDR2 is FRNRAP in the germline V gene. Trimming stripped 0 bases from V and 4 bases from J, with 13 bases between. CDR3 sequence reads: CASGLVTQPGYEQYF. Here the CDR3 DNA reads TGTGCTAGTGGTTTGGTAACTCAGCCGGGATACGAGCAGTACTTC.

The chain carries TRBV27 and TRBJ1-2, with D unclear. Trimming took off 7 bases at V and 3 bases at J, with 12 bases between the two ends. Looked up from germline, CDR1 is MNHEY and CDR2 is SMNVEV (reference sequence). This CDR3 region has 13 residues. The CDR3 bases are TGTGCCAGCAAAGGTGCGGAATACTATGGCTACACCTTC. Encoded protein: CASKGAEYYGYTF.

The chain uses TRBV2 and TRBJ1-2; a possible D gene is TRBD1 (6 bases). V lost 7 bases and J 0 bases, leaving 12 bases between the germline ends. The CDR3 runs to 14 residues. CDR1 and CDR2 (germline): SNHLY, FYNNEI. The CDR3 DNA reads TGTGCCAGCACCTCGGACAGAGCTAACTATGGCTACACCTTC. It encodes CASTSDRANYGYTF.

V gene TRBV7-8 combines with J gene TRBJ1-5, with 7 bases matching TRBD1. V was pared by 5 bases and J by 7 bases, with 8 bases of the junction left unmatched. Germline V gives CDR1 SGHVS, CDR2 FQNEAQ. The CDR3 sequence is 14 residues long. CDR3 protein: CASSIQGSGQPQHF. The CDR3 nucleotides are TGTGCCAGCAGCATACAGGGGTCGGGGCAGCCCCAGCATTTT.

The chain uses TRBV9 and TRBJ1-2; D is possibly TRBD1 (6 bases). V lost 3 bases to trimming and J lost 0 bases, with 9 bases between them. Germline loops: CDR1 SGDLS, CDR2 YYNGEE. The CDR3 totals 14 residues. As DNA, the CDR3 is TGTGCCAGCAGCGGGACAGAGGCTAACTATGGCTACACCTTC. Translation: CASSGTEANYGYTF.

The chain joins TRBV30 to TRBJ1-2, with 9 nucleotides matching TRBD1. The CDR3 has 14 residues. CDR1 is GTSNPN, CDR2 SVGIG, per germline (reference sequence). Trimming removed 5 bases from V and 3 bases from J; junction bases left unmatched: 7. The DNA of the CDR3 is TGTGCCTGGGGCATGGGGACAGGGCACTATGGCTACACCTTC. As protein: CAWGMGTGHYGYTF.